The 15 T cell receptor beta chains given below trace back to one sample, sequenced in a study of post-analysis software for immune sequencing data. The study's findings and limits: Patients showed TRBV5-6, TRBV5-1 and TRBV20-1 among about five TRBV segments more frequent than in controls.

Unique-molecular-identifier-tagged TCR beta cDNA libraries were used. TCRdb itself ran the PCR reads through MiXCR, one entry per CDR3 protein. The data contain roughly 570,000 distinct CDR3 sequences, roughly 34% of them singletons. For these receptors, no antigen is known. The sample taken for sequencing was blood. All receptors come from a girl under 18 with multiple sclerosis.

The chain couples TRBV3-1 to TRBJ1-3, with D unresolved. Germline loops: CDR1 LGHDT, CDR2 YNNKEL (reference sequence). The CDR3 loop spans 16 amino acids. Trimming cost V 4 bases and J 0 bases, with 13 bases left between them. For the CDR3, the DNA is TGTGCCAGCAGCCCTCAACTTATGGCCTCTGGAAACACCATATATTTT. Its translation is CASSPQLMASGNTIYF.

The chain employs TRBV5-1 and TRBJ2-5; 12 nucleotides line up with TRBD2. The CDR3 has 16 amino acids. Per germline, CDR1 SGHRS and CDR2 YFSETQ. The ends lost 4 bases at V and 6 bases at J; junction bases unmatched: 10. The CDR3 protein is CASSPGLAGILKTQYF. The CDR3 bases are TGCGCCAGCAGCCCAGGACTAGCGGGGATATTAAAGACCCAGTACTTC.

Remarks on this clonotype: At one end the junction does not follow the germline gene, possibly because of a read error. V is TRBV4-1 and J is TRBJ1-5, with D possibly TRBD1 on 6 matching bases. Germline-derived CDR1 and CDR2 are MGHRA and YSYEKL. The CDR3 spans 16 residues. The CDR3 spells CASSQPGQQRHQPQHF. The CDR3 nucleotides read TGCGCCAGCAGCCAACCGGGACAACAGCGTCATCAACCCCAGCATTTT.

This clonotype came up a few times. The rearrangement links TRBV20-1 to TRBJ1-5, with no clear D. This CDR3 is 14 amino acids long. The V end was cut by 6 bases, the J end by 8 bases, with 20 bases between. In germline, CDR1 is DFQATT, CDR2 SNEGSKA (reference sequence). The CDR3 spells CSANPGRGNEPQHF. CDR3 sequence (DNA): TGCAGTGCCAACCCTGGCAGAGGGAACGAGCCCCAGCATTTT.

The genes are TRBV15 and TRBJ1-2; no definite D call. Germline CDR1 is LNHNV and CDR2 is YYDKDF (reference sequence). The V gene lost 11 bases and the J gene lost 8 bases, with 21 bases spanning the gap. The CDR3 length is 13 residues. The DNA for the CDR3 is TGTGCCGCCGAACCCCAGAGACGATGGGGCTACACCTTC. It yields the protein CAAEPQRRWGYTF.

The rearrangement uses TRBV24-1 and TRBJ2-5; D is unresolved. CDR1 and CDR2 from the germline V gene are KGHDR and SFDVKD. V shed 3 bases and J shed 4 bases, with 2 bases lying between them. This CDR3 contains 11 residues. CDR3 bases: TGTGCCACCAGTGATCGAGAGACCCAGTACTTC. Its protein is CATSDRETQYF.

This chain links TRBV7-2 with TRBJ2-1, with a tentative D call TRBD2 (7 bases). The germline CDR1 and CDR2 sequences are SGHTA and FQGNSA. This CDR3 region has 14 residues. V dropped 5 bases and J dropped 5 bases, with 13 bases sitting between them. DNA of the CDR3: TGTGCCAGCAGCCGAGGGGGGGGGCACAATGAGCAGTTCTTC. Amino acid sequence: CASSRGGGHNEQFF.

This rearrangement joins TRBV11-2 to TRBJ2-3; 7 bases fit TRBD2. Per germline, CDR1 SGHAT and CDR2 FQNNGV. The trim removed 2 bases at V and 2 bases at J, leaving 10 bases unmatched. The CDR3 sequence is 17 residues long. This chain's CDR3 is CASSLLWASGTTDTQYF. CDR3 nucleotides: TGTGCCAGCAGCTTACTATGGGCTAGCGGTACCACAGATACGCAGTATTTT.

The chain has TRBV6-7 and TRBJ2-3; 9 nucleotides match TRBD1. TRBV6-7 is flagged as an ORF with uncertain function. V was pared by 5 bases and J by 4 bases, with 7 bases of the junction left unmatched. The CDR3 contains 15 residues. The CDR3 reads CASSPGTGNPDTQYF. The CDR3 bases are TGTGCCAGCAGTCCCGGGACAGGGAACCCAGATACGCAGTATTTT.

The table lists this clonotype with a few counts. The CDR3 nucleotides read TGTGCCATCAAAATAAGGGACGCGACAGATACGCAGTATTTT. The encoded protein is CAIKIRDATDTQYF. The gene calls are TRBV10-3 and TRBJ2-3; D tentatively reads TRBD1 or TRBD2 (5 bases each). V lost 7 bases, J lost 3 bases, and 14 bases lay in between. CDR3 size: 14 residues. Germline V gives CDR1 ENHRY, CDR2 SYGVKD.

The CDR3 region is CSARDWVVGTEAFF. In nucleotides, the CDR3 is TGCAGTGCTAGAGATTGGGTGGTAGGCACTGAAGCTTTCTTT. The chain employs TRBV20-1 and TRBJ1-1; D not resolved. Germline V gene lookup returns CDR1 DFQATT and CDR2 SNEGSKA (reference sequence). Trimming took off 0 bases at V and 4 bases at J, with 12 bases between the two ends. This CDR3 has 14 residues.

This clonotype occurred a few times. A junction end diverges from the germline sequence, so it may reflect a read error. The gene calls are TRBV7-7 and TRBJ2-5; the match to TRBD2 covers 12 bases. The CDR3 is 16 amino acids. Germline V lookup: CDR1 SSHAT, CDR2 FNYEAQ (reference sequence). The CDR3 region is CASSPRLAGDRKTQYF. DNA for the CDR3: TGTGCTAGCAGCCCTAGACTAGCGGGGGATAGAAAGACCCAGTACTTC.

The rearrangement joins TRBV7-6 to TRBJ1-1; D gene unclear. From germline, CDR1 is SGHVS and CDR2 FNYEAQ. The CDR3 is 13 residues long. V gave up 5 bases and J gave up 5 bases, with 12 bases separating them. DNA of the CDR3: TGTGCCAGCAGCCGGAGTTTGGGGACTGAAGCTTTCTTT. This encodes CASSRSLGTEAFF.

The chain carries TRBV29-1 and TRBJ1-2, with a weak D call TRBD1 (5 bases). There are 14 residues in the CDR3. Trimming took 0 bases from V and 8 from J, leaving 16 bases between them. CDR1 and CDR2 (germline): SQVTM, ANQGSEA. CDR3 protein: CSVEDPAGSHGYTF. CDR3 bases: TGCAGCGTTGAAGATCCGGCAGGGTCACACGGCTACACCTTC.

This clonotype has a handful of counts. This rearrangement joins TRBV7-9 to TRBJ2-1; TRBD2 matches 7 bases. V gave up 5 bases and J gave up 0 bases; unmatched junction bases: 10. Germline loops: CDR1 SEHNR, CDR2 FQNEAQ (reference sequence). This CDR3 has 17 residues. This CDR3 is CASSGISAGHSYNEQFF. The CDR3 coding sequence is TGTGCCAGCAGCGGAATTTCAGCGGGGCACTCCTACAATGAGCAGTTCTTC.